This T cell receptor (beta chain) was identified during a study of preoperative IRX-2 immunotherapy in early breast cancer. Using immunoSEQ multiplex PCR, the repertoire was profiled, and TCRdb retains in-frame clones only, with some absent. The sample has tens of thousands of clones; around 79% are singletons. The CDR3 is made up of 15 amino acids. Germline V lookup: CDR1 SGHNT, CDR2 YENEEA. The V segment lost 5 bases and the J segment 7 bases; nucleotides outside the gene matches: 9. A few counts support this clone. Indicated treatment: preoperative locoregional IRX-2 cytokine immunotherapy. Patients received preoperative, locoregional IRX-2 cytokine immunotherapy in a phase Ib study.

The clonotype comes from a human donor with breast cancer. The material sequenced was lymph node tissue, taken after IRX-2 immunotherapy. The gene calls are TRBV11-3 and TRBJ2-1; 9 bases are shared with TRBD2. CDR3 nucleotides: TGTGCCAGCAGCCCAGAGGCGGGAGGGAGAAATGAGCAGTTCTTC. As protein: CASSPEAGGRNEQFF.